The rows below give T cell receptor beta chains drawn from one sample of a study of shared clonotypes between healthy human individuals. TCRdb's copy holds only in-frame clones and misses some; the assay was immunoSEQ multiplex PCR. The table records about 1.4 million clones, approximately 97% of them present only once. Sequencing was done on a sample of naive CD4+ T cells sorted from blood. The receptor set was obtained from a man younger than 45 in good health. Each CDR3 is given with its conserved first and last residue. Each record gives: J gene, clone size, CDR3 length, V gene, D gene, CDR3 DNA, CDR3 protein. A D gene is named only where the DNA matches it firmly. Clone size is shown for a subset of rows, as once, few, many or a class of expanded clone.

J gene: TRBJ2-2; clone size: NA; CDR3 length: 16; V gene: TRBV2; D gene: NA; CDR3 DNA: TGTGCCAGCAGTGAAGGGGGGGCTCGGGTCACCGGGGAGCTGTTTTTT; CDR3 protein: CASSEGGARVTGELFF
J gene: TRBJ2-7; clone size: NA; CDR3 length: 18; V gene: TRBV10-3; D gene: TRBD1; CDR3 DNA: TGTGCCATCAGGCCCGGGACAGGGGCCACCAGCGGAACCTACGAGCAGTACTTC; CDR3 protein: CAIRPGTGATSGTYEQYF
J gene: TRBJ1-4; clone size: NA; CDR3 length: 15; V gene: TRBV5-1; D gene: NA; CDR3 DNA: TGCGCCAGCAGCTTGTCAGGGGTAGCTAATGAAAAACTGTTTTTT; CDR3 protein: CASSLSGVANEKLFF
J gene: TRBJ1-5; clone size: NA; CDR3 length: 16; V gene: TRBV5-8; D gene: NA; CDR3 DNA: TGTGCCAGCAGCCCCCCCGGAAGTGGGCCCAATCAGCCCCAGCATTTT; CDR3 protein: CASSPPGSGPNQPQHF
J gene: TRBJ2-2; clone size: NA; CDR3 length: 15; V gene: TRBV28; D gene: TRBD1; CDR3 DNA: TGTGCCAGCAGGCCCCCGGGACAGCACACCGGGGAGCTGTTTTTT; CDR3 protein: CASRPPGQHTGELFF
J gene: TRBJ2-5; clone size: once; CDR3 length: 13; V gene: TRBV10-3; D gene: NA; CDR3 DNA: TGTGCCATCAAAGGTCTGGCCCAAGAGACCCAGTACTTC; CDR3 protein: CAIKGLAQETQYF
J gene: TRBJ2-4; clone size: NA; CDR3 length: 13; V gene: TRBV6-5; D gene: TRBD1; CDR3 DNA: TGTGCCAGCAGATCACAGGGGAAGTCTTTTCAGTACTTC; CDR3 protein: CASRSQGKSFQYF
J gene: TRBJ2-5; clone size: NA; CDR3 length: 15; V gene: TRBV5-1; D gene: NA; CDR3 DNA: TGCGCCAGCAGCTTGGAGTCGGGGGGCGAGGAGACCCAGTACTTC; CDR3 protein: CASSLESGGEETQYF
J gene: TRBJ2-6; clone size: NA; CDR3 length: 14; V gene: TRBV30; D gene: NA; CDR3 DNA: TGTGCCCTATCGGGGAGCTCTGGGGCCAACGTCCTGACTTTC; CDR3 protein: CALSGSSGANVLTF
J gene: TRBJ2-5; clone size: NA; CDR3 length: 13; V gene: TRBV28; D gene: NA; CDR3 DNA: TGTGCCACCTACGGGACAAACCAAGAGACCCAGTACTTC; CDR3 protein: CATYGTNQETQYF